This T cell receptor beta chain was captured in a study of blood T cell repertoires in COVID-19. Germline loops: CDR1 MGHDK, CDR2 SYGVNS. V was shortened by 5 bases and J by 4 bases, with 8 bases between the two germline ends. The CDR3 covers 13 residues. Sequenced by immunoSEQ multiplex PCR; TCRdb stores in-frame clones only, minus some. The sample consists of fewer than 300,000 clones, around 92% of them appearing once. This chain joins TRBV25-1 and TRBJ2-2, with a possible D match to TRBD1 (6 bases). The material sequenced was peripheral blood. The clonotype was recovered from a person aged 18 to 30 with COVID-19, enrolled during active disease. The CDR3 nucleotides are TGTGCCAGCAGTAGGGGGAGCACCGGGGAGCTGTTTTTT. Translation: CASSRGSTGELFF.